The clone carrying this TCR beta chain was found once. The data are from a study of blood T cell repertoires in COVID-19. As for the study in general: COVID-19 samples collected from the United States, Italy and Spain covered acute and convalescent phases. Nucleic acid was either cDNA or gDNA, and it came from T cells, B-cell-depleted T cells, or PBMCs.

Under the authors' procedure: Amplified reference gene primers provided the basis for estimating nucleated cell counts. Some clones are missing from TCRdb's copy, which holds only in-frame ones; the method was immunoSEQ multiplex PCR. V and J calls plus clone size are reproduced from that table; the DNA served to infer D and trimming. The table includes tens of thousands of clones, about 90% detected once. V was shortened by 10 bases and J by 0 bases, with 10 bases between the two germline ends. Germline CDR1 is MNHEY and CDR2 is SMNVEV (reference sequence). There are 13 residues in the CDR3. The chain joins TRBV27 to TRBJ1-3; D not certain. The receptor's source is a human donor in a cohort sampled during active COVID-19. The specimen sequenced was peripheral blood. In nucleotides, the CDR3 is TGTGCCACCCGTCGGAGCTCTGGAAACACCATATATTTT. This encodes CATRRSSGNTIYF.